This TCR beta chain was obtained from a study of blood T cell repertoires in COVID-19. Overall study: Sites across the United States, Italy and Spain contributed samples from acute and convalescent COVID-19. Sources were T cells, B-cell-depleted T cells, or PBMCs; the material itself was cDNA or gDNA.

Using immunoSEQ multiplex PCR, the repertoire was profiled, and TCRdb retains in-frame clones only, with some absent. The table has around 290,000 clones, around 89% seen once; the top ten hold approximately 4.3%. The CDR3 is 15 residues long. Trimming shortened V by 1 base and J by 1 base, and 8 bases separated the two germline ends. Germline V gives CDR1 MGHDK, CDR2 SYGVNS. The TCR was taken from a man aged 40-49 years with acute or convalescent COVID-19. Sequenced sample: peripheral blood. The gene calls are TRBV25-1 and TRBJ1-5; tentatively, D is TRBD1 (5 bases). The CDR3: CASSESGVSNQPQHF. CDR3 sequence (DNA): TGTGCCAGCAGTGAATCGGGGGTCAGCAATCAGCCCCAGCATTTT.